A single sample gave rise to the 14 T cell receptor beta chains below, sequenced in a study of blood T cell repertoires in COVID-19. Assay used: immunoSEQ multiplex PCR; TCRdb lists only in-frame clones, some missing. The data contain 300,000 to 350,000 clones, approximately 89% of them singletons. Sequenced sample: peripheral blood. Receptors originate from a woman in her twenties or thirties with COVID-19, enrolled during active disease.

The genes are TRBV18 and TRBJ1-6; 7 bases match TRBD1. From germline, CDR1 is KGHSH and CDR2 LQKENI. V lost 6 bases, J lost 5 bases, and 10 bases stayed unmatched. The CDR3 has 16 amino acids. Here the CDR3 DNA reads TGTGCCAGCTCGCGGGACAGCCCGAGGGATAATTCACCCCTCCACTTT. Protein: CASSRDSPRDNSPLHF.

The chain employs TRBV5-5 and TRBJ2-3; 8 bases are shared with TRBD1. The CDR3 runs 17 residues. Germline V gene lookup returns CDR1 SGHKS and CDR2 YYEKEE (reference sequence). With V trimmed by 4 bases and J by 4 bases, 14 bases remained unmatched. The CDR3 region is CASSLMNTGGFPDTQYF. CDR3 DNA: TGTGCCAGCAGCCTGATGAATACAGGGGGTTTTCCAGATACGCAGTATTTT.

The chain has TRBV5-1 and TRBJ1-2, with D uncertain. The CDR3 consists of 13 residues. Germline-derived CDR1 and CDR2 are SGHRS and YFSETQ. V was trimmed by 5 bases and J by 5 bases, leaving 13 bases between them. DNA of the CDR3: TGCGCCAGCAGTCCGGACGGGGATTATGGCTACACCTTC. It specifies CASSPDGDYGYTF.

The chain uses TRBV28 and TRBJ2-2; 12 nucleotides agree with TRBD1. Germline V gene data show CDR1 as MDHEN and CDR2 as SYDVKM. V shed 4 bases and J 1 base; nucleotides not matched to a gene: 10. The CDR3 is 19 amino acids. This CDR3 is CASSWVPGQGALNTGELFF. The CDR3 bases are TGTGCCAGCAGTTGGGTCCCGGGACAGGGGGCCCTGAACACCGGGGAGCTGTTTTTT.

The chain couples TRBV10-3 to TRBJ1-5; TRBD1 agrees at 11 bases. This CDR3 spans 14 amino acids. V lost 2 bases, J lost 7 bases, and 1 base stayed unmatched. The germline V gene encodes CDR1 ENHRY and CDR2 SYGVKD. CDR3 region: CAISEGTGGQPQHF. CDR3 in DNA: TGTGCCATCAGTGAGGGGACAGGGGGGCAGCCCCAGCATTTT.

This chain connects TRBV14 to TRBJ1-2; D is ambiguous. V was pared by 4 bases and J by 5 bases, with 11 bases between. Germline-derived CDR1 and CDR2 are SGHDN and FVKESK. The CDR3 runs 13 residues. The CDR3 DNA is TGTGCCAGCAGCCCCCTATTAAAGTATGGCTACACCTTC. Translating gives CASSPLLKYGYTF.

The V and J genes are TRBV4-2 and TRBJ2-3; D remains unclear. CDR3 size: 14 residues. CDR1 and CDR2 from the germline V gene are LGHNA and YNFKEQ. With 2 bases removed from V and 0 bases from J, the gap between germline ends came to 6 bases. The CDR3 loop is CASSQQTSTDTQYF. The CDR3 DNA reads TGTGCCAGCAGCCAACAAACTAGCACAGATACGCAGTATTTT.

The sample holds one count of this clone. The chain is built from TRBV5-6 and TRBJ2-5; 7 bases agree with TRBD1. J gave up 1 base and V 6 bases, and 9 bases lay outside the gene matches. The CDR3 has 15 amino acids. The germline CDR1 and CDR2 sequences are SGHDT and YYEEEE. The DNA for the CDR3 is TGTGCCAGCACCTTCAAGACAGGGCCCCAAGAGACCCAGTACTTC. Amino acids: CASTFKTGPQETQYF.

J is TRBJ2-1 and V is TRBV19; 7 bases fit TRBD2. CDR1 and CDR2 from the germline V gene are LNHDA and SQIVND (reference sequence). After removal of 7 bases from V and 2 bases from J, the junction contained 11 bases not matched to a gene. The CDR3 sequence is 16 residues long. The CDR3 region is CASKSVGGSPYNEQFF. The CDR3 DNA is TGTGCCAGTAAATCGGTGGGGGGGTCTCCCTACAATGAGCAGTTCTTC. Complete variable domain (other parts from reference TRBV19 and TRBJ2-1): DGGITQSPKYLFRKEGQNVTLSCEQNLNHDAMYWYRQDPGQGLRLIYYSQIVNDFQKGDIAEGYSVSREKKESFPLTVTSAQKNPTAFYLCASKSVGGSPYNEQFFGPGTRLTVL.

This chain links TRBV29-1 with TRBJ2-7, with D possibly matching TRBD1 (5 bases). The CDR3 runs 12 residues. Germline CDR1 and CDR2: SQVTM and ANQGSEA. The ends were cut back, 6 bases at V and 0 bases at J, with 9 bases in the middle. In DNA form, the CDR3 reads TGCAGCGTACAGGTTAGCTCCTACGAGCAGTACGTC. Protein sequence: CSVQVSSYEQYV.

The CDR3 DNA is TGTGCCAGTAGTACGCCGACTAGCGGGGGGGCAAGGGATGAGCAGTTCTTC. This gives the protein CASSTPTSGGARDEQFF. The rearrangement uses TRBV19 and TRBJ2-1, with 14 nucleotides matching TRBD2. Germline V CDR1 and CDR2: LNHDA, SQIVND (reference sequence). The V segment lost 4 bases and the J segment 8 bases; nucleotides outside the gene matches: 10. The CDR3 loop spans 17 amino acids.

The chain joins TRBV3-1 (or the pseudogene TRBV3-2) to TRBJ1-2; possibly TRBD1 for D (5 bases). The CDR3 loop spans 12 amino acids. V shed 3 bases and J shed 8 bases, with 10 bases lying between them. Germline lookup yields CDR1 LGHDT and CDR2 YNNKEL (reference sequence). The CDR3 loop is CASSQGGRGYTF. CDR3 nucleotide sequence: TGTGCCAGCAGCCAGGGGGGACGGGGCTACACCTTC.

This chain links TRBV27 with TRBJ2-7, with 8 bases that match TRBD2. The CDR3 length is 17 residues. V was pared by 3 bases and J by 1 base, with 11 bases of the junction left unmatched. Germline V gives CDR1 MNHEY, CDR2 SMNVEV (reference sequence). The CDR3 coding sequence is TGTGCCAGCAGTTTTACAACATCTAGCGGGCGGTCCTACGAGCAGTACTTC. This encodes CASSFTTSSGRSYEQYF.

The V call is TRBV6-5, the J call TRBJ1-1; D perhaps matches TRBD1 (5 bases). CDR1 MNHEY and CDR2 SVGAGI come from the germline V gene. Trimming removed 7 bases at V and 4 bases at J, with 10 bases between. This CDR3 region has 12 residues. The CDR3, as DNA: TGTGCCAGCAACAAAGACAGCACTGAAGCTTTCTTT. Translated, it gives CASNKDSTEAFF.